This entry describes one T cell receptor (beta chain). Its antigen is not identified. The use of a sample-barcoded 5' primer and a J-beta primer mix characterized a second PCR of roughly 6 to 11 cycles. A 12-random-nucleotide template-switch adaptor tagged each cDNA molecule. TCRdb processed the 5' RACE reads anew with MiXCR; each CDR3 protein has one entry. This sample has around 850,000 distinct CDR3 sequences, with 36% found just once. These data originate in a study of blood T cells in healthy people across ages. CDR3 size: 13 residues. Trimming took off 3 bases at V and 9 bases at J, with 14 bases between the two ends. Total RNA, at least 5.5 micrograms per sample, was extracted from PBMCs. Whole-study results and caveats: Relative to aged donors, long-lived donors carried more naive CD4+ cells and displayed higher diversity.

The V call is TRBV12-3 or TRBV12-4, the J call TRBJ1-2; TRBD1 is a possible D gene (6 bases). Sequenced sample: blood. This clonotype was sampled from a man younger than 35 in good health. CDR3 DNA: TGTGCCAGCAGTTTCGCGGGGGGCACTCGCTACACCTTC. It yields the protein CASSFAGGTRYTF.